The source of this TCR beta chain is a study of shared clonotypes between healthy human individuals (dated by TCRdb to about 2020). Background on the whole study: A few men and two women, aged 18 to 49 years, made up the cohort. For each donor, three plates each were used for CD4 naive and CD4 memory, two plates were used for CD8 naive, and one plate was used for CD8 memory. The study deeply sequenced blood TCR repertoires of several healthy adults to estimate repertoire size and the extent of clonotype sharing between individuals. Per donor, leukapheresis produced somewhere between about 0.85 and 9.5 billion PBMCs. To increase sequencing depth and limit assay-specific biases, TCR repertoire library preparation and sequencing were carried out by different laboratories using diverse techniques. General study outcomes and caveats: Estimated clonotype richness was generally larger for naive than for memory subsets. Higher generation probabilities were observed for clonotypes shared by all four sorted-subset donors than for non-shared clonotypes. Because the study included only a small number of donors, the genetic and exposure-history diversity represented was limited. Even with the large sequencing depth, rarefaction of the sorted-subset datasets indicated that sequencing was incomplete. Sampling was limited to blood, and TCR repertoires in tissue likely differ from TCR repertoires in blood. Pairwise subsampling indicated that sequencing depth was expected to affect the degree of clonotype sharing among donors. When a few donors were compared, the shared fraction of clonotypes was approximately 5% for naive CD4, about 4% for naive CD8, more than 2% for memory CD4, and around 0.4% for memory CD8.

Using the deep immunoSEQ assay, multiplex PCR amplified TCR CDR3 regions from genomic DNA. For each cell subset, the extracted genomic DNA was distributed evenly across all wells of several immunoSEQ 96-well plates, and each plate served as one replicate. For sorted subsets, each replicate PCR was loaded with around 220 ng genomic DNA, equivalent to 30,000 or so T cell genomes. Purified libraries were quantified with a Qubit 3.0 fluorometer, sized on a Bioanalyzer 2100, and re-quantified with the KAPA Library Quantification kit. Every immunoSEQ 96-well plate was sequenced on a separate single-read 150-cycle Illumina NextSeq 550 flow cell. The paper's data handling went like this. Because only junctional sequences without quality scores were contained in the immunoSEQ output, filtering matching that applied to full-length reads could not be performed. Sequences were annotated with PyIR, a Python wrapper for IgBLAST v1.9, and V/J genes and CDR3 were assigned using IMGT germline references. Reads were removed for weak V/J assignments (E-value above 1e-6), missing CDR3, stop codons, out-of-frame junctions, or ambiguous translated residues. V3J clonotypes were defined as sequences sharing the same inferred V gene, J gene, and CDR3 amino acid sequence. To compute the percentage overlap between repertoires, the number of shared unique clonotypes was divided by the size of the smaller repertoire. Three approaches were used to assess repertoire richness: RTK rarefaction, the Chao1 estimator, and Recon v2.1 estimates of unobserved clonotypes. For all TCRbeta clonotypes obtained by the gDNA method from a few donors, generation probabilities were computed with OLGA. In its TCRdb copy, this immuneACCESS table keeps in-frame sequences only and misses some clones. Where compared with another copy, unresolved V genes explain less than half of these, and the others have no known cause. V, J and clone size are taken as reported in that table, and D and trimming were inferred from the DNA itself. The sample table records approximately 1,000,000 clones; 78% of these occur just once. 0.5% to 0.6% of the sample goes to the ten largest clones.

The donors were healthy, HIV-negative adults with no recently reported acute infections or vaccinations. Every donor was a Caucasian adult residing in Nashville, Tennessee, USA. CD4+ T cells were enriched by magnetic negative selection, after which naive cells were positively selected on CD45RA and the negative fraction was taken as the memory subset. Blood was obtained by leukapheresis, after which PBMCs were separated by Ficoll-Histopaque density gradient centrifugation and cryopreserved in liquid nitrogen vapor phase. Purity and quantity of every magnetically sorted T cell population were checked by analytical flow cytometry. Genomic DNA was isolated from every sorted fraction and measured by UV absorbance on a Nanodrop 2000c. About this clone itself: Its specific antigen is unknown. It has no much larger one-base neighbor in the sample; base qualities were not kept.

Sequenced: memory CD4+ T cells from PBMCs. Reading the label with the study, this specimen's cell subset or site is: CD45RA-negative fraction. This TCR was sampled from a man aged 18 to 30 in good health. Some clones in this sample may be carry-over from other donors' samples.

CDR3 protein: CSARAGYEQYF. The sequenced DNA: TGCAGTGCTAGGGCTGGTTACGAGCAGTACTTC. The rearranged chain carries TRBV20-1 and TRBJ2-7, with the identity of the D gene unclear. CDR1 is given as DFQATT and CDR2 as SNEGSKA, both from the germline V gene (reference sequence). V was cut back by 3 bases and J by 4 bases, leaving a gap of 7 bases between them. The CDR3 sequence holds 11 residues, the cysteine and phenylalanine included. The CDR3 DNA has 33 bases and is translated from base 1.